A selection of T cell receptor beta chains follows, all from one sample in a study of response to subunit inactivated influenza vaccine. Via MiXCR, TCRdb re-called the RT-PCR reads, giving one row per CDR3 protein. The sample consists of about 520,000 distinct CDR3 sequences, around 25% of them appearing once. The sequencing used CD4+ T cells sorted from PBMCs, collected roughly 5 days after vaccination. These receptors originate from a man over 45 who received an inactivated influenza vaccine. Both conserved end residues are part of each CDR3. Each record gives: V gene, J gene, clone size, D gene, CDR3 length, CDR3 protein, CDR3 DNA. The D gene is left open where the match is weak. The size entry is marked missing in some rows and otherwise reads once, few, many or a size class.

V gene: TRBV7-2; J gene: TRBJ2-7; clone size: few; D gene: NA; CDR3 length: 14; CDR3 protein: CASSLYRVSYEQYF; CDR3 DNA: TGTGCCAGCAGCTTATACAGGGTCTCCTACGAGCAGTACTTC
V gene: TRBV4-1; J gene: TRBJ2-3; clone size: few; D gene: NA; CDR3 length: 15; CDR3 protein: CASSQGTTLTDTQYF; CDR3 DNA: TGCGCCAGCAGCCAAGGGACAACGTTAACAGATACGCAGTATTTT
V gene: TRBV10-3; J gene: TRBJ2-5; clone size: NA; D gene: TRBD2; CDR3 length: 16; CDR3 protein: CAISDQTSGGLETQYF; CDR3 DNA: TGTGCCATCAGTGACCAGACTAGCGGGGGCCTGGAGACCCAGTACTTC
V gene: TRBV12-3/TRBV12-4; J gene: TRBJ2-7; clone size: many; D gene: TRBD2; CDR3 length: 15; CDR3 protein: CASSYRTSGIHEQYF; CDR3 DNA: TGTGCCAGCAGTTACCGGACTAGCGGGATTCACGAGCAGTACTTC
V gene: TRBV4-3; J gene: TRBJ2-3; clone size: NA; D gene: NA; CDR3 length: 14; CDR3 protein: CASRIRGTTDTQYF; CDR3 DNA: TGCGCCAGCAGAATCCGGGGGACCACAGATACGCAGTATTTT
V gene: TRBV29-1; J gene: TRBJ1-2; clone size: few; D gene: NA; CDR3 length: 11; CDR3 protein: CSASDSSGYTF; CDR3 DNA: TGCAGCGCCTCGGACAGCTCCGGCTACACCTTC
V gene: TRBV12-3/TRBV12-4; J gene: TRBJ1-1; clone size: many; D gene: TRBD1; CDR3 length: 15; CDR3 protein: CASSLYRGVNTEAFF; CDR3 DNA: TGTGCCAGCAGTTTGTACAGGGGGGTGAACACTGAAGCTTTCTTT
V gene: TRBV29-1; J gene: TRBJ2-2; clone size: NA; D gene: NA; CDR3 length: 12; CDR3 protein: CSVRENTGELFF; CDR3 DNA: TGCAGCGTTAGAGAAAACACCGGGGAGCTGTTTTTT
V gene: TRBV12-3/TRBV12-4; J gene: TRBJ2-1; clone size: many; D gene: NA; CDR3 length: 14; CDR3 protein: CAITPPGKGNEQFF; CDR3 DNA: TGTGCCATCACTCCTCCGGGAAAAGGCAATGAGCAGTTCTTC
V gene: TRBV28; J gene: TRBJ1-5; clone size: few; D gene: NA; CDR3 length: 14; CDR3 protein: CASSPVRAGQPQHF; CDR3 DNA: TGTGCCAGCAGTCCCGTAAGGGCCGGGCAGCCCCAGCATTTT
V gene: TRBV7-9; J gene: TRBJ2-3; clone size: NA; D gene: TRBD2; CDR3 length: 16; CDR3 protein: CASSRNAGGSTDTQYF; CDR3 DNA: TGTGCCAGCAGCCGGAACGCGGGGGGGAGCACAGATACGCAGTATTTT
V gene: TRBV7-9; J gene: TRBJ2-1; clone size: NA; D gene: NA; CDR3 length: 15; CDR3 protein: CASSSDIRDIGEQFF; CDR3 DNA: TGTGCCAGCAGCTCTGATATCAGGGACATTGGGGAGCAGTTCTTC
V gene: TRBV28; J gene: TRBJ2-7; clone size: few; D gene: TRBD1; CDR3 length: 14; CDR3 protein: CASRRQGASYEQYF; CDR3 DNA: TGTGCCAGCAGGAGACAGGGGGCTTCGTACGAGCAGTACTTC
V gene: TRBV5-1; J gene: TRBJ2-7; clone size: medium-sized; D gene: NA; CDR3 length: 16; CDR3 protein: CASSPTYEDLGREQYF; CDR3 DNA: TGCGCCAGCAGCCCTACCTACGAGGATTTAGGGAGAGAGCAGTACTTC
V gene: TRBV12-3/TRBV12-4; J gene: TRBJ2-7; clone size: NA; D gene: NA; CDR3 length: 15; CDR3 protein: CASSPRQRSSYEQYF; CDR3 DNA: TGTGCCAGCAGTCCTCGACAGAGGAGCTCCTACGAGCAGTACTTC
V gene: TRBV5-1; J gene: TRBJ2-3; clone size: few; D gene: TRBD2; CDR3 length: 15; CDR3 protein: CASSDLAGVSDTQYF; CDR3 DNA: TGCGCCAGCAGCGACCTAGCGGGAGTAAGTGATACGCAGTATTTT
V gene: TRBV20-1; J gene: TRBJ2-5; clone size: NA; D gene: NA; CDR3 length: 14; CDR3 protein: CSARDPQGRETQYF; CDR3 DNA: TGCAGTGCTAGAGATCCCCAGGGCAGAGAGACCCAGTACTTC
V gene: TRBV29-1; J gene: TRBJ1-1; clone size: many; D gene: NA; CDR3 length: 16; CDR3 protein: CSVGGDFEDMNTEAFF; CDR3 DNA: TGCAGCGTGGGGGGGGACTTCGAAGACATGAACACTGAAGCTTTCTTT
V gene: TRBV6-1; J gene: TRBJ2-5; clone size: few; D gene: NA; CDR3 length: 13; CDR3 protein: CASRLGGQETQYF; CDR3 DNA: TGTGCCAGCAGGCTAGGGGGCCAAGAGACCCAGTACTTC
V gene: TRBV5-1; J gene: TRBJ2-1; clone size: few; D gene: TRBD2; CDR3 length: 15; CDR3 protein: CASSLASGGINEQFF; CDR3 DNA: TGCGCCAGCAGCTTGGCTAGCGGGGGGATCAATGAGCAGTTCTTC
V gene: TRBV3-1; J gene: TRBJ2-7; clone size: NA; D gene: NA; CDR3 length: 15; CDR3 protein: CASSQGPAGSYEQYF; CDR3 DNA: TGTGCCAGCAGCCAAGGACCTGCGGGAAGCTACGAGCAGTACTTC
V gene: TRBV12-3/TRBV12-4; J gene: TRBJ2-3; clone size: few; D gene: NA; CDR3 length: 12; CDR3 protein: CASRRELGTQYF; CDR3 DNA: TGTGCCAGCAGACGGGAGCTCGGTACGCAGTATTTT